This T cell receptor (beta chain) was captured by sequencing in a study of T cell responses to AZD1222 COVID-19 vaccine. Some clones are missing from TCRdb's copy, which holds only in-frame ones; the method was immunoSEQ multiplex PCR. This table has 90,000 to 140,000 clones, about 81% appearing once. There are 14 residues in the CDR3. Germline lookup yields CDR1 LNHDA and CDR2 SQIVND (reference sequence). Between the trimmed V and J ends, which lost 11 bases and 0 bases, there was a span of 16 bases. The material sequenced was peripheral blood, taken on day 0 of AZD1222 vaccination. This TCR came from an adult in good health. The chain is built from TRBV19 and TRBJ1-2; D might be TRBD1 (5 bases). CDR3 sequence: CAVRRDAANYGYTF. The CDR3 nucleotides are TGTGCCGTCCGCCGGGACGCTGCTAACTATGGCTACACCTTC.